The clone carrying this TCR beta chain turned up a few times. The antigen remains unidentified. The source of the sample is a study of T cell repertoires in cytomegalovirus infection. Background on the study: Recently described HLA-C-restricted plus well-studied HLA-B-restricted CMV epitopes were used. Public signatures in TCR beta pointed to CMV infection and matching HLA type. Whole-study results and caveats: Predominance within the ex vivo response was attributable to HLA-C-restricted CMV-specific TCR beta clonotypes.

CDR1 MNHEY and CDR2 SMNVEV come from the germline V gene (reference sequence). Trimming cost V 8 bases and J 5 bases, with 19 bases left between them. CDR3 length: 15 residues. One entry per CDR3 protein, called by TCRdb with MiXCR from the reads. The sample has around 540,000 distinct CDR3 sequences, 33% seen once. The source was cultured PBMCs, collected from culture after CMV antigen stimulation. The J gene is TRBJ2-1, the V gene TRBV27, with D unclear. The origin of this receptor is a human donor in good health (CMV status not recorded). Some clones in this sample may be carry-over from other donors' samples. The CDR3 region is CASQNFRPFHNEQFF. The CDR3 DNA is TGTGCCAGCCAAAACTTTAGACCTTTTCACAATGAGCAGTTCTTC.